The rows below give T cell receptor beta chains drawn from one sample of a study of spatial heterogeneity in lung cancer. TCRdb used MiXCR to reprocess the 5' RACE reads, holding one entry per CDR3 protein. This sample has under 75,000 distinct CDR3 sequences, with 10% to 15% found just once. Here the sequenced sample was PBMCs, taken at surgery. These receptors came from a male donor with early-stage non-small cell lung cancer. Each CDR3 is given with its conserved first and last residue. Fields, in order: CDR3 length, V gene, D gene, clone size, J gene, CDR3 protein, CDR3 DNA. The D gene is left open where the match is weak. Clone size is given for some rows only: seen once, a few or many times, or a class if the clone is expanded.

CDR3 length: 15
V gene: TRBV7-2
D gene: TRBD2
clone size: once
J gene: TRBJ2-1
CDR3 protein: CASSRAGGGYNEQFF
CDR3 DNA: TGTGCCAGCAGTAGAGCGGGAGGTGGATACAATGAGCAGTTCTTC

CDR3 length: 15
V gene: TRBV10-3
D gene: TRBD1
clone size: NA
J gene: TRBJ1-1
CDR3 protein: CAISDSGTGGTEAFF
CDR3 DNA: TGTGCCATCAGTGACTCCGGGACAGGAGGCACTGAAGCTTTCTTT

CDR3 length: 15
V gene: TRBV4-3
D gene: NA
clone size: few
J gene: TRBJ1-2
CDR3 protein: CASSQDLTGNYGYTF
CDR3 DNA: TGCGCCAGCAGCCAAGATCTAACAGGAAACTATGGCTACACCTTC

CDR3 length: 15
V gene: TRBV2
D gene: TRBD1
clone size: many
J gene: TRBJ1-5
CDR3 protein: CASSSGGESNQPQHF
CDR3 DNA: TGTGCCAGCAGTTCAGGGGGCGAAAGCAATCAGCCCCAGCATTTT

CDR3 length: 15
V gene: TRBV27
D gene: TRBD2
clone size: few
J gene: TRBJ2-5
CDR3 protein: CASSLRAGGRETQYF
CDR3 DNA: TGTGCCAGCAGTTTACGAGCGGGAGGGAGGGAGACCCAGTACTTC

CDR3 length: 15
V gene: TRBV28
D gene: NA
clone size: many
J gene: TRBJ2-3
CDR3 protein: CASSFWTERIDTQYF
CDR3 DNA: TGTGCCAGCAGTTTCTGGACTGAGCGAATAGATACGCAGTATTTT

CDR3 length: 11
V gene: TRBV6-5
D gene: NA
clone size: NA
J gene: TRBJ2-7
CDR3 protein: CASSSIYEQYF
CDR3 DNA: TGTGCCAGCAGTTCGATCTACGAGCAGTACTTC

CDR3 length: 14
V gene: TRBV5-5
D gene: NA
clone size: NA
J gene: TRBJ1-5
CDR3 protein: CASSFEQSGQPQHF
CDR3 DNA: TGTGCCAGCAGCTTTGAACAATCCGGGCAGCCCCAGCATTTT

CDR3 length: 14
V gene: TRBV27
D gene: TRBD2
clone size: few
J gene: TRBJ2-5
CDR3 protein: CASKASGRLETQYF
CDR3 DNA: TGTGCCAGCAAGGCTAGCGGTCGTCTCGAGACCCAGTACTTC

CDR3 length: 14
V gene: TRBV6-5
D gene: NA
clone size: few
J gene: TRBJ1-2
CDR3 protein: CASTKGRLAPGYTF
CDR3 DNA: TGTGCCAGCACCAAGGGGCGACTCGCTCCTGGCTACACCTTC

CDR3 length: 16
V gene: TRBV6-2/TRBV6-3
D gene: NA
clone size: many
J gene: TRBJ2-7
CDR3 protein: CASSTIVLGRSYEQYF
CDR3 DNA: TGTGCCAGCAGTACTATAGTTTTGGGACGTTCCTACGAGCAGTACTTC

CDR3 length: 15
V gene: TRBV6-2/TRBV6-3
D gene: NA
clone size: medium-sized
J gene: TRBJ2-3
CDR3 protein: CASSEPGRPGDTQYF
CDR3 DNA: TGTGCCAGCAGTGAACCGGGTCGACCCGGAGATACGCAGTATTTT

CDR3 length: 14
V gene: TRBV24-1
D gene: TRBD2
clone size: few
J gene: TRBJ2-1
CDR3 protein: CATSETSGSNEQFF
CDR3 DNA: TGTGCCACCAGTGAGACTAGCGGGAGTAATGAGCAGTTCTTC

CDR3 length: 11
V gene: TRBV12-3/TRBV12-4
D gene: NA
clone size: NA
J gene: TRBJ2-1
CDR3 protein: CASNLYNEQFF
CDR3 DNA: TGTGCCAGCAACCTCTACAATGAGCAGTTCTTC

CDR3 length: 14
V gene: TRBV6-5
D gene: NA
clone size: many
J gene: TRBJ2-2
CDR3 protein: CASRGRRNTGELFF
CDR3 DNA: TGTGCCAGCAGGGGGAGGAGGAACACCGGGGAGCTGTTTTTT

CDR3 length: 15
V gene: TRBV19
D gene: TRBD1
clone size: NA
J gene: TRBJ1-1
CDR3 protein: CASYRTGRGSTEAFF
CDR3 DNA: TGTGCCAGTTACCGGACAGGGCGGGGCAGCACTGAAGCTTTCTTT

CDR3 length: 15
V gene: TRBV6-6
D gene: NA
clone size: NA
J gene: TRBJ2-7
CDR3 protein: CASSPGGYSPYEQYF
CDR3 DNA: TGTGCCAGCAGTCCCGGGGGCTATTCACCCTACGAGCAGTACTTC

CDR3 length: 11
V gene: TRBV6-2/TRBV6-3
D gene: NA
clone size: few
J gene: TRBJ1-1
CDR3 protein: CASMWGTEAFF
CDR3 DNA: TGTGCCAGCATGTGGGGGACTGAAGCTTTCTTT

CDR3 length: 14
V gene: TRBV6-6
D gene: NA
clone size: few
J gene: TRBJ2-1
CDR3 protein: CASSYGGTRNEQFF
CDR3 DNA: TGTGCCAGCAGTTACGGGGGGACCCGTAATGAGCAGTTCTTC

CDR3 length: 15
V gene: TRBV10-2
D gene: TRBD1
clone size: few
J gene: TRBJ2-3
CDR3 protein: CASSLTGGGTDTQYF
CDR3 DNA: TGCGCCAGCAGTTTGACAGGGGGCGGCACAGATACGCAGTATTTT

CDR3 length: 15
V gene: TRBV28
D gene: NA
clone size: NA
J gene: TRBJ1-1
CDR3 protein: CASSPPTGWGTEAFF
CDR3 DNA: TGTGCCAGCAGCCCCCCCACAGGGTGGGGAACTGAAGCTTTCTTT

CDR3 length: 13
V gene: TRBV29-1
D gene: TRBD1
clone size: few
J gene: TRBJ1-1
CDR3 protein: CSVADREDTEAFF
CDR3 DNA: TGCAGCGTTGCCGACAGGGAGGACACTGAAGCTTTCTTT

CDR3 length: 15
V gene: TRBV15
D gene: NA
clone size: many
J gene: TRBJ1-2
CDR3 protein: CATSRDPGFSYGYTF
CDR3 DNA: TGTGCCACCAGCAGAGATCCGGGATTCTCCTATGGCTACACCTTC

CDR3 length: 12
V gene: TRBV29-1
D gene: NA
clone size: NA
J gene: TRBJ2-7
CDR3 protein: CSVEVRPYEQYF
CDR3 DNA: TGCAGCGTTGAAGTACGTCCCTACGAGCAGTACTTC

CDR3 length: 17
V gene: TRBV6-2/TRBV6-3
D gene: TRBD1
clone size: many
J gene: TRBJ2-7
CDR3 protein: CASSYRKHPGQGYEQYF
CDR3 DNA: TGTGCCAGCAGTTACCGTAAACACCCGGGACAGGGCTACGAGCAGTACTTC

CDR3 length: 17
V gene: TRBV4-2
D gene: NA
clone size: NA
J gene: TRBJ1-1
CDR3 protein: CASSQDRGRDLNTEAFF
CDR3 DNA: TGTGCCAGCAGCCAAGACCGGGGCAGGGATTTGAACACTGAAGCTTTCTTT

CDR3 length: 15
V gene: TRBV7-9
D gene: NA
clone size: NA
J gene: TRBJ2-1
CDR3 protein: CASSFNDGFYNEQFF
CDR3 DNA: TGTGCCAGCAGCTTTAACGACGGGTTCTACAATGAGCAGTTCTTC